The 24 T cell receptor beta chains in this list originate from one sample, sequenced in a study of preoperative IRX-2 immunotherapy in early breast cancer. TCRdb's copy holds only in-frame clones and misses some; the assay was immunoSEQ multiplex PCR. The table lists about 62,000 clones, approximately 95% of them singletons. Described treatment: preoperative locoregional IRX-2 cytokine immunotherapy. Sampling took place from a patient treated with IRX-2 immunotherapy. Receptor source: a human donor with breast cancer.

This chain links TRBV11-2 with TRBJ2-7; TRBD1 or TRBD2 may be the D gene (5 bases each). CDR3 length: 16 residues. Germline V gene data show CDR1 as SGHAT and CDR2 as FQNNGV. The germline V and J ends were trimmed by 5 bases and 1 base, with 18 bases remaining between them. The CDR3 region has the DNA TGTGCCAGCAGCCTAAGTGGGGCGGGCGCATCCTACGAGCAGTACTTC. It specifies CASSLSGAGASYEQYF. Filled out from reference TRBV11-2 and TRBJ2-7, the complete variable domain reads EAGVAQSPRYKIIEKRQSVAFWCNPISGHATLYWYQQILGQGPKLLIQFQNNGVVDDSQLPKDRFSAERLKGVDSTLKIQPAKLEDSAVYLCASSLSGAGASYEQYFGPGTRLTVT.

This clone was recorded only once. Here the CDR3 reads CASGTPSPYEQYF. For the CDR3, the DNA is TGTGCCAGCGGGACACCGTCGCCCTACGAGCAGTACTTC. The chain uses TRBV6-6 and TRBJ2-7; maybe TRBD1 (6 bases). Trimming left V 8 bases short and J 2 bases short, with 13 bases between. CDR3 length equals 13 residues. Germline V lookup: CDR1 MNHNY, CDR2 SVGAGI (reference sequence).

Here the CDR3 reads CASALGDTQYF. CDR3 in DNA: TGTGCCAGCGCACTGGGAGATACGCAGTATTTT. This chain connects TRBV9 to TRBJ2-3; D is uncertain. Germline CDR1 is SGDLS and CDR2 is YYNGEE. This CDR3 is built from 11 residues. Trimming left V 7 bases short and J 5 bases short, with 8 bases between.

The genes are TRBV5-1 and TRBJ1-1, with 7 bases fitting TRBD1. The CDR3 runs to 15 residues. The ends lost 4 bases at V and 5 bases at J; junction bases unmatched: 11. CDR1 is SGHRS, CDR2 YFSETQ, per germline. CDR3 in amino acids: CASSPEGGSRTEAFF. In DNA form, the CDR3 reads TGCGCCAGCAGCCCGGAAGGGGGCAGTAGGACTGAAGCTTTCTTT.

The rearrangement links TRBV28 to TRBJ1-1; D is unclear. The CDR3 has 15 amino acids. The ends were cut back, 3 bases at V and 0 bases at J, with 11 bases in the middle. Germline V gene data show CDR1 as MDHEN and CDR2 as SYDVKM. The CDR3 reads CASSFSMPMNTEAFF. The CDR3 DNA reads as TGTGCCAGCAGTTTTTCGATGCCGATGAACACTGAAGCTTTCTTT.

This rearrangement joins TRBV7-2 to TRBJ1-5; unclear D gene. Trimming removed 3 bases at V and 0 bases at J, with 6 bases between. Germline-derived CDR1 and CDR2 are SGHTA and FQGNSA. CDR3 length: 14 residues. The chain's CDR3 is CASSFGFSNQPQHF. CDR3 sequence (DNA): TGTGCCAGCAGCTTTGGTTTTAGCAATCAGCCCCAGCATTTT.

J is TRBJ2-3 and V is TRBV7-2, with D perhaps matching TRBD1 or TRBD2 (5 bases each). CDR1 SGHTA and CDR2 FQGNSA come from the germline V gene. V was clipped by 5 bases and J by 4 bases, with 16 bases between them. CDR3 length: 15 residues. CDR3 sequence: CASSLLGGPSDTQYF. The CDR3 DNA sequence: TGTGCCAGCAGCCTCCTTGGGGGTCCCTCAGATACGCAGTATTTT.

This clone was recorded only once. The V gene is TRBV13, the J gene TRBJ2-5; no definite D call. This CDR3 comprises 15 residues. With 1 base removed from V and 1 base from J, the gap between germline ends came to 10 bases. Per the germline V gene, CDR1 is PRHDT and CDR2 is FYEKMQ (reference sequence). The CDR3 spells CASSLVRVPQETQYF. The CDR3 DNA follows: TGTGCCAGCAGCTTAGTACGGGTACCCCAAGAGACCCAGTACTTC.

The chain uses TRBV5-4 and TRBJ1-1; D may be TRBD1 (5 bases). The CDR3 is 12 residues long. Trimming left V 4 bases short and J 10 bases short, with 14 bases between. Germline CDR1 reads SGHNT; CDR2 reads YYREEE (reference sequence). The DNA for the CDR3 is TGTGCCAGCAGCGCGGTGGGGGTAAGAGCTTTCTTT. Protein: CASSAVGVRAFF. Using reference TRBV5-4 and TRBJ1-1 for the parts outside the CDR3, the full variable domain is ETGVTQSPTHLIKTRGQQVTLRCSSQSGHNTVSWYQQALGQGPQFIFQYYREEENGRGNFPPRFSGLQFPNYSSELNVNALELDDSALYLCASSAVGVRAFFGQGTRLTVV.

The chain is built from TRBV11-2 and TRBJ2-3; D perhaps matches TRBD1 (5 bases). This CDR3 comprises 16 residues. Deletions cut 4 bases from V and 0 bases from J, with 14 bases between. Germline V gives CDR1 SGHAT, CDR2 FQNNGV. CDR3 coding DNA: TGTGCCAGCAGCTCTAAGGGGCAAACTAGCACAGATACGCAGTATTTT. Protein product: CASSSKGQTSTDTQYF. The full variable domain, its missing parts supplied by reference TRBV11-2 and TRBJ2-3, is EAGVAQSPRYKIIEKRQSVAFWCNPISGHATLYWYQQILGQGPKLLIQFQNNGVVDDSQLPKDRFSAERLKGVDSTLKIQPAKLEDSAVYLCASSSKGQTSTDTQYFGPGTRLTVL.

J is TRBJ1-6 and V is TRBV25-1; TRBD1 aligns across 7 bases. The CDR3 loop spans 12 amino acids. The germline CDR1 and CDR2 sequences are MGHDK and SYGVNS. V shed 10 bases and J 7 bases; nucleotides not matched to a gene: 4. CDR3 nucleotides: TGTGCCACCAGGACAGGAAATTCACCCCTCCACTTT. Residues: CATRTGNSPLHF.

The chain is built from TRBV7-2 and TRBJ2-3; D is perhaps TRBD1 (5 bases). Per the germline V gene, CDR1 is SGHTA and CDR2 is FQGNSA. The V end was cut by 5 bases, the J end by 2 bases, with 20 bases between. The CDR3 is 17 residues long. CDR3 region: CASSKPPTATDTDTQYF. DNA for the CDR3: TGTGCCAGCAGCAAGCCCCCGACAGCTACAGACACAGATACGCAGTATTTT.

V gene TRBV9 combines with J gene TRBJ1-4; D perhaps matches TRBD1 (6 bases). This CDR3 contains 18 residues. V lost 3 bases to trimming and J lost 8 bases, with 26 bases between them. Germline-derived CDR1 and CDR2 are SGDLS and YYNGEE. CDR3: CASSAERGRWGVREKLFF. Here the CDR3 DNA reads TGTGCCAGCAGCGCCGAGAGGGGGAGATGGGGAGTCCGGGAAAAACTGTTTTTT.

In DNA form, the CDR3 reads TGTGCCAGCAGTTTGTGGGGGGCCGGGGGGGATCAGCCCCAGCATTTT. Translating it yields CASSLWGAGGDQPQHF. The chain recombines TRBV28 with TRBJ1-5, with D perhaps TRBD1 (6 bases). CDR1 is MDHEN and CDR2 is SYDVKM in the germline V gene. CDR3 length: 16 residues. Trimming left V 3 bases short and J 5 bases short, with 17 bases between.

The DNA for the CDR3 is TGTGCCAGCAGTTTAGCGATATGGGACTTGTCCACAGATACGCAGTATTTT. Translating gives CASSLAIWDLSTDTQYF. The chain employs TRBV28 and TRBJ2-3, with a weak D call TRBD2 (6 bases). This CDR3 spans 17 amino acids. Germline V gene sequence: CDR1 MDHEN, CDR2 SYDVKM. The V and J ends lost 2 bases and 2 bases respectively, with 17 bases between them.

The chain employs TRBV10-3 and TRBJ1-2; D is uncertain. CDR1 is ENHRY and CDR2 is SYGVKD in the germline V gene. CDR3 length equals 11 residues. V lost 6 bases, J lost 6 bases, and 8 bases lay in between. CDR3 DNA: TGTGCCATCAGGCTTTTAGATGGCTACACCTTC. Translated, it gives CAIRLLDGYTF.

The table lists this clone with a count of one. V usage is TRBV4-2 and J usage is TRBJ1-2; D uncertain. The CDR3 spans 15 residues. In germline, CDR1 is LGHNA, CDR2 YNFKEQ. V was shortened by 2 bases and J by 4 bases, with 14 bases between the two germline ends. CDR3 in amino acids: CASSQRRRWGYGYTF. CDR3 DNA sequence: TGTGCCAGCAGCCAAAGACGTAGGTGGGGCTATGGCTACACCTTC.

This chain connects TRBV7-6 to TRBJ2-7; tentatively, D is TRBD1 (5 bases). CDR3 length equals 13 residues. The V end was cut by 1 base, the J end by 5 bases, with 9 bases between. Per germline, CDR1 SGHVS and CDR2 FNYEAQ. The DNA of the CDR3 is TGTGCCAGCAGCTTAGTTCTGGGGCACGAGCAGTACTTC. As protein: CASSLVLGHEQYF.

The V call is TRBV28, the J call TRBJ2-7; possible D gene TRBD2, 5 bases. The CDR3 runs 12 residues. CDR1 is MDHEN, CDR2 SYDVKM, per germline. Trimming removed 3 bases at V and 5 bases at J, with 8 bases between. CDR3 amino acids: CASSLREDEQYF. In DNA form, the CDR3 reads TGTGCCAGCAGTTTGAGGGAAGACGAGCAGTACTTC.

The chain employs TRBV19 and TRBJ2-5; D gene unclear. CDR1 and CDR2 from the germline V gene are LNHDA and SQIVND (reference sequence). The CDR3 contains 15 residues. V was clipped by 2 bases and J by 5 bases, with 15 bases between them. CDR3 region: CASSIRLEFEETQYF. For the CDR3, the DNA is TGTGCCAGTAGTATACGCCTAGAATTCGAGGAGACCCAGTACTTC.

This sequence joins TRBV28 and TRBJ2-7; 7 nucleotides agree with TRBD1. In germline, CDR1 is MDHEN, CDR2 SYDVKM. This CDR3 contains 16 residues. CDR3 sequence (DNA): TGTGCGAAGCAGGTTAGACAGGGTACCCGGTCCTACGAGCAGTACTTC. Translated, it gives CAKQVRQGTRSYEQYF.

The genes are TRBV2 and TRBJ2-7, with D possibly being TRBD2 (6 bases). This CDR3 spans 12 amino acids. V lost 6 bases, J lost 4 bases, and 10 bases lay in between. Germline values: CDR1 SNHLY, CDR2 FYNNEI. The CDR3 here is CASRQLAYEQYF. In DNA form, the CDR3 reads TGTGCCAGCAGGCAACTAGCTTACGAGCAGTACTTC.

CDR3 loop: CARSLRFTYNEQFF. Written as DNA, the CDR3 is TGTGCCAGAAGCTTACGGTTTACCTACAATGAGCAGTTCTTC. The chain carries TRBV5-3 and TRBJ2-1; D not resolved. TRBV5-3 is an open reading frame whose function is uncertain. Trimming shortened V by 2 bases and J by 2 bases, and 8 bases separated the two germline ends. The CDR3 is made up of 14 amino acids.

The chain uses TRBV10-3 and TRBJ2-3; the match to TRBD1 covers 9 bases. Germline V gene sequence: CDR1 ENHRY, CDR2 SYGVKD. J lost 5 bases, V lost 6 bases, and 6 bases had no gene match. This CDR3 is 14 amino acids long. Written as DNA, the CDR3 is TGTGCCATCAGACCGGGACAGGGAATAGATACGCAGTATTTT. It codes for CAIRPGQGIDTQYF.